The 14 T cell receptor beta chains reported below all come from one sample, sequenced in a study of cytomegalovirus exposure and HLA in healthy donors. PCR primers comprised 60 Vbeta and 13 Jbeta primers. TCRdb keeps only in-frame clones here, not all; method: immunoSEQ multiplex PCR. In the table there are fewer than 150,000 clones, around 77% of which are singletons. Input material: PBMCs. These receptors were taken from a man in his fifties or sixties in good health and CMV-seronegative.

The V and J genes are TRBV19 and TRBJ2-4; the D gene is possibly TRBD2 (5 bases). Deletions cut 9 bases from V and 3 bases from J, with 15 bases between. CDR1 and CDR2 from the germline V gene are LNHDA and SQIVND (reference sequence). The CDR3 runs 14 residues. The CDR3 spells CASKTAGDKNIQYF. The CDR3 DNA reads as TGTGCCAGCAAAACGGCGGGTGACAAAAACATTCAGTACTTC.

The table lists this clone with a few counts. The chain employs TRBV15 and TRBJ2-1; 12 nucleotides line up with TRBD2. The V and J ends lost 0 bases and 6 bases, in that order; junction bases with no gene match: 9. The CDR3 is 18 amino acids. Germline V gene sequence: CDR1 LNHNV, CDR2 YYDKDF (reference sequence). CDR3 amino acids: CATSRELAGGPLGNEQFF. DNA for the CDR3: TGTGCCACCAGCAGAGAGCTAGCGGGAGGGCCTTTGGGCAATGAGCAGTTCTTC. Based on the CDR3 plus reference TRBV15 and TRBJ2-1, the full variable domain is DAMVIQNPRYQVTQFGKPVTLSCSQTLNHNVMYWYQQKSSQAPKLLFHYYDKDFNNEADTPDNFQSRRPNTSFCFLDIRSPGLGDTAMYLCATSRELAGGPLGNEQFFGPGTRLTVL.

The rearrangement links TRBV5-1 to TRBJ2-2; the D gene is possibly TRBD1 (5 bases). This CDR3 comprises 14 residues. Germline CDR1 and CDR2: SGHRS and YFSETQ. Trimming took off 1 base at V and 7 bases at J, with 11 bases between the two ends. CDR3 region: CASSLSAGNGELFF. The CDR3 region has the DNA TGCGCCAGCAGCTTGTCGGCAGGGAACGGGGAGCTGTTTTTT.

The rearrangement links TRBV7-3 to TRBJ2-1, with 7 positions matching TRBD1. The J segment lost 3 bases and the V segment lost 1 base, leaving 3 bases of the junction unmatched. CDR1 is SGHTA, CDR2 FQGTGA, per germline. This CDR3 region has 15 residues. CDR3 amino acids: CASSLMPGGYNEQFF. CDR3 DNA sequence: TGTGCCAGCAGCTTAATGCCAGGGGGCTACAATGAGCAGTTCTTC.

The J gene is TRBJ1-5, the V gene TRBV7-2; a possible D gene is TRBD1 (5 bases). CDR3 length: 15 residues. Looked up from germline, CDR1 is SGHTA and CDR2 is FQGNSA. V was clipped by 5 bases and J by 3 bases, with 14 bases between them. CDR3 nucleotides: TGTGCCAGCAGCGCTCCCGGACACCCCAATCAGCCCCAGCATTTT. Translation: CASSAPGHPNQPQHF.

This clone has a handful of counts. This chain links TRBV28 with TRBJ1-1, with D unclear. Germline V gives CDR1 MDHEN, CDR2 SYDVKM. V was cut by 3 bases and J by 1 base, with 12 bases left in between. The CDR3 has 15 residues. This CDR3 reads CASSFVPIGNTEAFF. CDR3 in DNA: TGTGCCAGCAGTTTTGTGCCCATCGGGAACACTGAAGCTTTCTTT.

The chain links TRBV10-3 to TRBJ2-7; 8 positions agree with TRBD1. This CDR3 contains 14 residues. J was trimmed by 6 bases and V by 4 bases; bases with no gene match: 8. Germline V gene data show CDR1 as ENHRY and CDR2 as SYGVKD. The CDR3 sequence is CAISVSQGEREQYF. The CDR3 DNA is TGTGCCATCAGTGTATCACAGGGGGAGCGCGAGCAGTACTTC.

CDR3 sequence (DNA): TGTGCCAGCAGCCGAGAGTTAGCGGGAAGCACAGATACGCAGTATTTT. It yields the protein CASSRELAGSTDTQYF. The V gene is TRBV4-2, the J gene TRBJ2-3; 8 bases map to TRBD2. Germline loops: CDR1 LGHNA, CDR2 YNFKEQ. V trimming: 4 bases; J trimming: 0 bases; junction bases outside the gene matches: 6. The CDR3 is 16 amino acids.

The rearrangement joins TRBV10-3 to TRBJ2-1; no reliable D call. The germline V and J ends were trimmed by 11 bases and 7 bases, with 18 bases remaining between them. Germline CDR1 ENHRY, CDR2 SYGVKD. This CDR3 region has 13 residues. CDR3 coding DNA: TGTGCCGCAAATCCAGCAGGTACTAATGAGCAGTTCTTC. This translates into CAANPAGTNEQFF.

The chain links TRBV6-5 to TRBJ2-3, with 10 bases identical to TRBD2. The trim removed 10 bases at V and 2 bases at J, leaving 6 bases unmatched. CDR1 MNHEY and CDR2 SVGAGI come from the germline V gene. This CDR3 region has 14 residues. The CDR3 is CATSSGSYTDTQYF. The CDR3 nucleotides are TGTGCCACATCTAGCGGGAGTTACACAGATACGCAGTATTTT.

The rearrangement links TRBV27 to TRBJ2-2; 10 positions match TRBD2. Germline V gives CDR1 MNHEY, CDR2 SMNVEV (reference sequence). CDR3 length equals 15 residues. The junction had 3 bases not matched to a gene; V was cut back by 3 bases and J by 5 bases. CDR3 nucleotide sequence: TGTGCCAGCAGTTTTCTAGCGGGAGATACCGGGGAGCTGTTTTTT. It specifies CASSFLAGDTGELFF.

The chain couples TRBV18 to TRBJ2-1, with D maybe TRBD1 (6 bases). The V and J ends lost 4 bases and 6 bases respectively, with 16 bases between them. Germline lookup yields CDR1 KGHSH and CDR2 LQKENI. The CDR3 contains 15 residues. CDR3 in DNA: TGTGCCAGCTCACTCGTGGCGACAGGATCCAATGAGCAGTTCTTC. Protein sequence: CASSLVATGSNEQFF.

The chain uses TRBV9 and TRBJ1-1; D not certain. V lost 3 bases to trimming and J lost 1 base, with 10 bases between them. The germline CDR1 and CDR2 sequences are SGDLS and YYNGEE. CDR3 length equals 14 residues. The CDR3 coding sequence is TGTGCCAGCAGCGAGATTGCGGCGAACACTGAAGCTTTCTTT. Protein sequence: CASSEIAANTEAFF.

This clone was picked up one time. This rearrangement joins TRBV5-1 to TRBJ2-7; D may be TRBD1 (5 bases). Per the germline V gene, CDR1 is SGHRS and CDR2 is YFSETQ. This CDR3 spans 16 amino acids. With 2 bases removed from V and 0 bases from J, the gap between germline ends came to 15 bases. The CDR3 bases are TGCGCCAGCAGCTTTTTGGGGCTATCTCCCTCCTACGAGCAGTACTTC. Protein product: CASSFLGLSPSYEQYF.